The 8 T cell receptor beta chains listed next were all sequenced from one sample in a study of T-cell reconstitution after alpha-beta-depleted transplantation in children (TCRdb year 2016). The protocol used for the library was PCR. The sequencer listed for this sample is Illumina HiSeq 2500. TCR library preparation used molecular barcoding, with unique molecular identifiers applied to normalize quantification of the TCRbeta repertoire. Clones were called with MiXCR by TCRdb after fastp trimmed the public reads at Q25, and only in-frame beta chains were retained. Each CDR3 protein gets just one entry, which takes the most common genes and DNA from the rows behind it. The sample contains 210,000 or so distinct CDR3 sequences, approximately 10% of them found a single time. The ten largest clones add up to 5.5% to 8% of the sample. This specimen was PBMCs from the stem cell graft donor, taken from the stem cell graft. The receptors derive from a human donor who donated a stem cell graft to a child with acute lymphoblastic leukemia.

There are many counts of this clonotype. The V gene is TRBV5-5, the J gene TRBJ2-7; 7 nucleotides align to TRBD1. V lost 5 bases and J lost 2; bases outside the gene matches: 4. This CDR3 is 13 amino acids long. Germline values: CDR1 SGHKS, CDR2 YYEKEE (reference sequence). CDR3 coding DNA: TGTGCCAGCAGACCGGACAGGACCTACGAGCAGTACTTC. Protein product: CASRPDRTYEQYF.

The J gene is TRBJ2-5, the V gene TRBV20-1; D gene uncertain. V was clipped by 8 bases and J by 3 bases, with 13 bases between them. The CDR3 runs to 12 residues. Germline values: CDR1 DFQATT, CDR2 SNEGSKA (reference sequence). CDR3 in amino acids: CSPETVEETQYF. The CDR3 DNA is TGCAGTCCGGAGACGGTGGAAGAGACCCAGTACTTC.

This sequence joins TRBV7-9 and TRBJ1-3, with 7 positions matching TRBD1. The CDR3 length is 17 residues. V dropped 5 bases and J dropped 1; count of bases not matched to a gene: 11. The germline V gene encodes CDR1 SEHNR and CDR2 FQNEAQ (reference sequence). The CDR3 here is CASSAQYRGKSGNTIYF. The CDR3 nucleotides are TGTGCCAGCAGCGCCCAATACAGGGGAAAGTCTGGAAACACCATATATTTT.

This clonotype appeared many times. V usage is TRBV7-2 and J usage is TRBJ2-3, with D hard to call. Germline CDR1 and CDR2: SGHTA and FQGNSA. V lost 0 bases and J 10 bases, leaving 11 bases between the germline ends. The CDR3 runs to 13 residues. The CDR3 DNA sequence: TGTGCCAGCAGCTTAGCTACAGCTGGGGCGCAGTATTTT. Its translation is CASSLATAGAQYF.

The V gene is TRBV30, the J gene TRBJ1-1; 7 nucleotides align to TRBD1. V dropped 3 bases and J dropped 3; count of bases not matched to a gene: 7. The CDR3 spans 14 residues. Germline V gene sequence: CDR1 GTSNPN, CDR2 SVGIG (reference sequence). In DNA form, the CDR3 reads TGTGCCTGGAGGCAGACAGGGAGGTACACTGAAGCTTTCTTT. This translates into CAWRQTGRYTEAFF. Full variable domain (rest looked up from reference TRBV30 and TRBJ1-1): SQTIHQWPATLVQPVGSPLSLECTVEGTSNPNLYWYRQAAGRGLQLLFYSVGIGQISSEVPQNLSASRPQDRQFILSSKKLLLSDSGFYLCAWRQTGRYTEAFFGQGTRLTVV.

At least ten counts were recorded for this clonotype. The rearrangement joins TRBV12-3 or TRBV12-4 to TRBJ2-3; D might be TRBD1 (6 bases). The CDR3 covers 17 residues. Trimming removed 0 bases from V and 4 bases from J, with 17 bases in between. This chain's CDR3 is CASSLAQGKVWADTQYF. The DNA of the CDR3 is TGTGCCAGCAGTTTAGCGCAGGGGAAAGTTTGGGCAGATACGCAGTATTTT.

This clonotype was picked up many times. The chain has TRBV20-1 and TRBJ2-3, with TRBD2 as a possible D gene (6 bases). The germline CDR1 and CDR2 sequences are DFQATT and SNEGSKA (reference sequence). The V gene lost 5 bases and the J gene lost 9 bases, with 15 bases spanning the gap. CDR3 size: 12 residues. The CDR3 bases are TGCAGTGCTGCCGGGAGCCGGGACACGCAGTATTTT. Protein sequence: CSAAGSRDTQYF.

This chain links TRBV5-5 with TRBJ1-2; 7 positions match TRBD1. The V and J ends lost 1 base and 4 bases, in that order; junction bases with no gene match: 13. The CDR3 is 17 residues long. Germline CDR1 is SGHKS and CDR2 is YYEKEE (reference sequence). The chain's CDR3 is CASSLPGQSPPFYGYTF. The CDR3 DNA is TGTGCCAGCAGCTTGCCGGGACAGAGCCCCCCATTCTATGGCTACACCTTC.